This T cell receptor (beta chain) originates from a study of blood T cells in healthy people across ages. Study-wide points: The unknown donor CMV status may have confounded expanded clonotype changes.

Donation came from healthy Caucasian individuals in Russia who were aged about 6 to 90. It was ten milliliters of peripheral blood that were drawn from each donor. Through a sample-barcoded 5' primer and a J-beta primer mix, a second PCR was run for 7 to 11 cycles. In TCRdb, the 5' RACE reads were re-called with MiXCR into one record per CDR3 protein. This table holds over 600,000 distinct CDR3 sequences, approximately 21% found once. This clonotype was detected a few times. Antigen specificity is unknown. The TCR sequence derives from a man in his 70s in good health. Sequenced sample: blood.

CDR3 sequence reads: CASSQYVASGMGETQYF. In nucleotides, the CDR3 is TGCGCCAGCAGCCAATATGTGGCTAGCGGCATGGGAGAGACCCAGTACTTC. V usage is TRBV4-3 and J usage is TRBJ2-5, with TRBD2 matching over 7 bases. V shed 2 bases and J 4 bases; nucleotides not matched to a gene: 13. Germline assignment: CDR1 LGHNA and CDR2 YSLEER. The CDR3 runs 17 residues.